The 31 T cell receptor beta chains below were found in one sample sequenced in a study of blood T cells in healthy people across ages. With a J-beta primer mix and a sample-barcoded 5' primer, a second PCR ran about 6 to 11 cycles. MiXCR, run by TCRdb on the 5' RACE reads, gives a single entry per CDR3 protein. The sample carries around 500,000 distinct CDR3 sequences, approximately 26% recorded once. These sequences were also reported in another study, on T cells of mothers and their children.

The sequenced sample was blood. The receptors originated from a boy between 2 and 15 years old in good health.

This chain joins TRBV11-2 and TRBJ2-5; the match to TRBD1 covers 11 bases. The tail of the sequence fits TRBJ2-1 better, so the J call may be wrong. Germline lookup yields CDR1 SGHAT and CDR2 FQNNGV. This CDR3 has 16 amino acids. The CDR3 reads CASSRTGGSPGNEQFF. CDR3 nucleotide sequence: TGTGCCAGCAGTCGGACAGGGGGCTCCCCGGGGAATGAGCAGTTCTTC.

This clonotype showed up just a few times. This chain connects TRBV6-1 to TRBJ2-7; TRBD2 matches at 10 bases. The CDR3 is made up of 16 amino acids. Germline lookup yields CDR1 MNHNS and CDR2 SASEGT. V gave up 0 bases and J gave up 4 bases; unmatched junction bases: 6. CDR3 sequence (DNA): TGTGCCAGCAGTGAAGCGTTAGCGGGAGGCTTGTACGAGCAGTACTTC. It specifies CASSEALAGGLYEQYF.

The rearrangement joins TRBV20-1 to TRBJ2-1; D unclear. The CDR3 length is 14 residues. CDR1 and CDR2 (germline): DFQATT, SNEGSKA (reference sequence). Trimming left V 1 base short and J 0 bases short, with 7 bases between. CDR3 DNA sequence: TGCAGTGCTAGAGCACCGAGCTCCTACAATGAGCAGTTCTTC. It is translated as CSARAPSSYNEQFF.

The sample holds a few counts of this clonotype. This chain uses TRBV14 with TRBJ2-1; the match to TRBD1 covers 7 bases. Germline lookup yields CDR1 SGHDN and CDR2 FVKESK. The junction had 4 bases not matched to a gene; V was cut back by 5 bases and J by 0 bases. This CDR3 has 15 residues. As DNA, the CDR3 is TGTGCCAGCAGCTTTGGGACAGTCTCCTACAATGAGCAGTTCTTC. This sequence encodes CASSFGTVSYNEQFF.

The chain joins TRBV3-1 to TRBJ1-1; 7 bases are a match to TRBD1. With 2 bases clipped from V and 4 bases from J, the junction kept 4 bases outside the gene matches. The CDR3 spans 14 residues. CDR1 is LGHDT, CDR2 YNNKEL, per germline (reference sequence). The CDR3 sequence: CASSQKGAGTEAFF. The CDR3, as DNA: TGTGCCAGCAGCCAAAAGGGGGCGGGCACTGAAGCTTTCTTT.

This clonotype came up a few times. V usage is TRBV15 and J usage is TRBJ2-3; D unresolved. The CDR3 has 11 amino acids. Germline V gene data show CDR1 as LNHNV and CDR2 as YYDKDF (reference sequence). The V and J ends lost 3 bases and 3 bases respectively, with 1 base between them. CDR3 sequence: CATSSTDTQYF. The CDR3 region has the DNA TGTGCCACCAGCAGTACAGATACGCAGTATTTT.

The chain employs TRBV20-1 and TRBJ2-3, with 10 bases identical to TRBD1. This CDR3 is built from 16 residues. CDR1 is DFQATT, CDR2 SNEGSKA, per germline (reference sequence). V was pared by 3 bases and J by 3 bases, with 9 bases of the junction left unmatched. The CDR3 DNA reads TGCAGTGCTAGTCGGAGGGACAGGGGTACGACAGATACGCAGTATTTT. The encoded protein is CSASRRDRGTTDTQYF.

For the CDR3, the DNA is TGTGCCAGCAGTCCAGAAGGGACTATGGGTACCGATACGCAGTATTTT. Its protein product is CASSPEGTMGTDTQYF. The V gene is TRBV12-3 or TRBV12-4, the J gene TRBJ2-3; 7 bases are shared with TRBD2. This CDR3 contains 16 residues. With V trimmed by 5 bases and J by 6 bases, 14 bases remained unmatched.

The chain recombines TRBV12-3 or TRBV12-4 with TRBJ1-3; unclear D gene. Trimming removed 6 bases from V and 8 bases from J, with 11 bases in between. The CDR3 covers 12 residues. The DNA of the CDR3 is TGTGCCAGCAGATCGACGTGGGACACCATATATTTT. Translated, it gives CASRSTWDTIYF.

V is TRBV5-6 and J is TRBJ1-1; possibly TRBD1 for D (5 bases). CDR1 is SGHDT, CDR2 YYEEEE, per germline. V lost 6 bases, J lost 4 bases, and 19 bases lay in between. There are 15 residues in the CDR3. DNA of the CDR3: TGTGCCAGCACCACCTCCCGGATGGGGGGCACTGAAGCTTTCTTT. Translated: CASTTSRMGGTEAFF.

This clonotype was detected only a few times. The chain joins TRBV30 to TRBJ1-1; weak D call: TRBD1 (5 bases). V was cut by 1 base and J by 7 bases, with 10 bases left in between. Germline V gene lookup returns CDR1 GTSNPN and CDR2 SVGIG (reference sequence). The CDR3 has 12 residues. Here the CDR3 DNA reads TGTGCCTGGAGTGCCCAGGGAGGTGAAGCTTTCTTT. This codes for CAWSAQGGEAFF.

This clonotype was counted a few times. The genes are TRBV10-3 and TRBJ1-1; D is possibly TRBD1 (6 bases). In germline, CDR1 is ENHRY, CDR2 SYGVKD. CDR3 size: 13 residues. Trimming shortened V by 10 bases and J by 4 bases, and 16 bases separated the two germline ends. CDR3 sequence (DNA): TGTGCCACCCTACAGGGATTGGGCACTGAAGCTTTCTTT. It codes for CATLQGLGTEAFF.

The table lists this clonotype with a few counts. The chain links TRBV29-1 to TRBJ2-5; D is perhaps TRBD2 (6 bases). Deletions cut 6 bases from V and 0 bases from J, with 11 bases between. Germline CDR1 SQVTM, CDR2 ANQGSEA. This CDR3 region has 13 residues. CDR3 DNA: TGCAGCGTCGCTCCTAGCGACCAAGAGACCCAGTACTTC. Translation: CSVAPSDQETQYF.

The CDR3 region has the DNA TGTGCCAGCAGCTTAGGAGGTAGCCGGATTTACAATGAGCAGTTCTTC. Encoded protein: CASSLGGSRIYNEQFF. The V and J genes are TRBV7-2 and TRBJ2-1; D unclear. The germline CDR1 and CDR2 sequences are SGHTA and FQGNSA. This CDR3 region has 16 residues. V was cut by 1 base and J by 4 bases, with 14 bases left in between.

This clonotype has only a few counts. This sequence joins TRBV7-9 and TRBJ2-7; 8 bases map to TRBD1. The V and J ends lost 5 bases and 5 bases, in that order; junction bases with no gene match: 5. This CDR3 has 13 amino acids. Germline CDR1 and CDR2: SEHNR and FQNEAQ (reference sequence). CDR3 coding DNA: TGTGCCAGCAGCCCGACAGGGGTCAACGAGCAGTACTTC. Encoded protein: CASSPTGVNEQYF. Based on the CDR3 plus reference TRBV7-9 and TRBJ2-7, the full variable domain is DTGVSQNPRHKITKRGQNVTFRCDPISEHNRLYWYRQTLGQGPEFLTYFQNEAQLEKSRLLSDRFSAERPKGSFSTLEIQRTEQGDSAMYLCASSPTGVNEQYFGPGTRLTVT.

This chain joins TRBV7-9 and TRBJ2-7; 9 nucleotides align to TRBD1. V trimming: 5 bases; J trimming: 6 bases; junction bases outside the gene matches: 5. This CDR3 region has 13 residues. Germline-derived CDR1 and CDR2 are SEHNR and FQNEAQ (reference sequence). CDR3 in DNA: TGTGCCAGCAGCCCCTCGGGACAGGGCGAGCAGTACTTC. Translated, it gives CASSPSGQGEQYF.

DNA for the CDR3: TGTGCCAGCAGCGTAGATGGACAGGGCATTCAGCCCCAGCATTTT. This codes for CASSVDGQGIQPQHF. V usage is TRBV9 and J usage is TRBJ1-5; 8 nucleotides align to TRBD1. Germline V CDR1 and CDR2: SGDLS, YYNGEE. The CDR3 runs to 15 residues. With V trimmed by 0 bases and J by 6 bases, 5 bases remained unmatched.

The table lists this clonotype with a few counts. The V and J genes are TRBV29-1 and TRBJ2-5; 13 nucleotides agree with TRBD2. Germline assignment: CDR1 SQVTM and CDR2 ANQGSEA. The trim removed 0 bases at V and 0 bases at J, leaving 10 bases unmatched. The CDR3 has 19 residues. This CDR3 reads CSVEDMGLAGYRYQETQYF. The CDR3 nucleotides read TGCAGCGTTGAAGATATGGGACTAGCGGGGTATCGATACCAAGAGACCCAGTACTTC.

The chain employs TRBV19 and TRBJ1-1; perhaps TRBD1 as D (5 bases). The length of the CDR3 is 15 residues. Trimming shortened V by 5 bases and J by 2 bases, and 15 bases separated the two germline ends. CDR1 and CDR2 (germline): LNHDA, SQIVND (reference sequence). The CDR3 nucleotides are TGTGCCAGTAGTCATCCCGGGACGGCAAACACTGAAGCTTTCTTT. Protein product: CASSHPGTANTEAFF. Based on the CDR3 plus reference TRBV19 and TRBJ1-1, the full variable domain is DGGITQSPKYLFRKEGQNVTLSCEQNLNHDAMYWYRQDPGQGLRLIYYSQIVNDFQKGDIAEGYSVSREKKESFPLTVTSAQKNPTAFYLCASSHPGTANTEAFFGQGTRLTVV.

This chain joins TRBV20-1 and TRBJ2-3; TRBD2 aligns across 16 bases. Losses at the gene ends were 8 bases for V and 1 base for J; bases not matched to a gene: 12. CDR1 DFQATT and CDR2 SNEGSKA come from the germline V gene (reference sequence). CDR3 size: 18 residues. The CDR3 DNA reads TGCAGTCTATGGCCGGGACTAGCGGGGGGGCGGGGCACAGATACGCAGTATTTT. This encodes CSLWPGLAGGRGTDTQYF.

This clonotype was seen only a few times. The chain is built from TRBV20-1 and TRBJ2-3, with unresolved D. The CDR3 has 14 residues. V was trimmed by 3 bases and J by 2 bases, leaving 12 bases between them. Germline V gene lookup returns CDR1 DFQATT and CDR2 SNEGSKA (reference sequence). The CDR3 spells CSASEARLTDTQYF. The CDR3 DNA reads TGCAGTGCTAGTGAGGCCCGTCTCACAGATACGCAGTATTTT.

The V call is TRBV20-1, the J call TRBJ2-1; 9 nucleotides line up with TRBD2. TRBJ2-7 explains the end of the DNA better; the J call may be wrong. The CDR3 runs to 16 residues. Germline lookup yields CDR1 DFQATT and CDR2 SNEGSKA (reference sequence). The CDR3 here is CSAGKLASGVTYEQYF. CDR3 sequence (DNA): TGCAGTGCTGGAAAGCTAGCTAGCGGGGTCACGTACGAGCAGTACTTC.

The CDR3 reads CASSGPGTRGETQYF. For the CDR3, the DNA is TGTGCCAGCAGCGGTCCCGGGACGAGGGGAGAGACCCAGTACTTC. The gene calls are TRBV9 and TRBJ2-5; D is perhaps TRBD1 or TRBD2 (5 bases each). The CDR3 sequence is 15 residues long. Per the germline V gene, CDR1 is SGDLS and CDR2 is YYNGEE. Trimming shortened V by 3 bases and J by 4 bases, and 16 bases separated the two germline ends. Full variable domain (rest looked up from reference TRBV9 and TRBJ2-5): DSGVTQTPKHLITATGQRVTLRCSPRSGDLSVYWYQQSLDQGLQFLIQYYNGEERAKGNILERFSAQQFPDLHSELNLSSLELGDSALYFCASSGPGTRGETQYFGPGTRLLVL.

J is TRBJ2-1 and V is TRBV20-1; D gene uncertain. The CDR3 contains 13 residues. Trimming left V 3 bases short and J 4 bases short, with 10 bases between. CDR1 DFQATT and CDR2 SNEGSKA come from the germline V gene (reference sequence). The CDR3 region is CSASQALYNEQFF. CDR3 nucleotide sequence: TGCAGTGCTAGCCAGGCCCTATACAATGAGCAGTTCTTC.

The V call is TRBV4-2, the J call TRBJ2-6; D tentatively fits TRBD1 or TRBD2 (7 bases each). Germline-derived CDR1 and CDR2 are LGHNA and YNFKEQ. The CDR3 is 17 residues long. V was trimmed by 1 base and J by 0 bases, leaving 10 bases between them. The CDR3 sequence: CASSQARGGSGANVLTF. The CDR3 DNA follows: TGTGCCAGCAGCCAAGCCAGGGGGGGCTCTGGGGCCAACGTCCTGACTTTC.

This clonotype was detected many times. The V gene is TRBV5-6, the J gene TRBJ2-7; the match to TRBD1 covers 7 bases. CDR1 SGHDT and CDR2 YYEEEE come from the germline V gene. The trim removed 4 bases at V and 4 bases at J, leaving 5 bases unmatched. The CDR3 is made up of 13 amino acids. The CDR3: CASSNPDRYEQYF. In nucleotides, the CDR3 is TGTGCCAGCAGCAACCCGGACAGGTACGAGCAGTACTTC.

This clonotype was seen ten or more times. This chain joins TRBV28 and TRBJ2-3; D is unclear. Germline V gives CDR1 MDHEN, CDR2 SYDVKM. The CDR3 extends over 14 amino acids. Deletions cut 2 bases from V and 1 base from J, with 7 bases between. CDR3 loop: CASSLASRTDTQYF. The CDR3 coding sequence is TGTGCCAGCAGTTTAGCGTCTCGCACAGATACGCAGTATTTT.

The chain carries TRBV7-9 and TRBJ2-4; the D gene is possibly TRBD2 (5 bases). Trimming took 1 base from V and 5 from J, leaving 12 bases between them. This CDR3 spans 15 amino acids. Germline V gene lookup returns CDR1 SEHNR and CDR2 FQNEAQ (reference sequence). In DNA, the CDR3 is TGTGCCAGCAGCTTAGGAGGGATTCTCGAAAACATTCAGTACTTC. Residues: CASSLGGILENIQYF.

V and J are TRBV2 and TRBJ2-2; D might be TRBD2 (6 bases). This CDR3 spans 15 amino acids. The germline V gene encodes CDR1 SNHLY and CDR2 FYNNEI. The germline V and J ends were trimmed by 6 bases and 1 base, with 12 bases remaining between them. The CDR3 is CASRAGLRNTGELFF. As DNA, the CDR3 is TGTGCCAGCAGGGCCGGACTACGGAACACCGGGGAGCTGTTTTTT.

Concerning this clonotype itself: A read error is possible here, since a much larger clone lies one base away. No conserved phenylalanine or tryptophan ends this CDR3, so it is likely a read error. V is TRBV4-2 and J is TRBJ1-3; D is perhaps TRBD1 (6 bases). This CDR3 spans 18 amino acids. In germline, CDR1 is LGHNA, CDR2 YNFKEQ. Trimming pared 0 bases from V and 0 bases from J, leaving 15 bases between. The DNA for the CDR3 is TGTGCCAGCAGCCAAGATGACAGGTCCGTTAACTCTGGAAACACCATATATTAT. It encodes CASSQDDRSVNSGNTIYY.

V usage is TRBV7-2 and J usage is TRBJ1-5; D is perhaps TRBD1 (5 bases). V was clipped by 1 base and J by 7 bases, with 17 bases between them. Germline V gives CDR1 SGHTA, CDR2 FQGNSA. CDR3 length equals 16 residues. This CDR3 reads CASSLGSVTGGQPQHF. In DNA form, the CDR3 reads TGTGCCAGCAGCTTAGGGTCGGTAACTGGGGGGCAGCCCCAGCATTTT. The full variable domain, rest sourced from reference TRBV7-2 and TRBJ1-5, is GAGVSQSPSNKVTEKGKDVELRCDPISGHTALYWYRQSLGQGLEFLIYFQGNSAPDKSGLPSDRFSAERTGGSVSTLTIQRTQQEDSAVYLCASSLGSVTGGQPQHFGDGTRLSIL.